This T cell receptor (beta chain) was identified in a study of shared clonotypes between healthy human individuals. Some clones are missing from TCRdb's copy, which holds only in-frame ones; the method was immunoSEQ multiplex PCR. The data hold roughly 2,300,000 clones, with roughly 92% observed a single time. Germline V gene sequence: CDR1 SGHDT, CDR2 YYEEEE. Germline trimming cut 4 bases from V and 8 bases from J; bases unmatched to any gene: 10. CDR3 length: 14 amino acids. The TCR sequence derives from a man younger than 35 in good health. Some clones in this sample may be carry-over from other donors' samples. The sequencing input was naive CD4+ T cells from PBMCs. The sample's subset: CD45RA+ positively selected. The V call is TRBV5-6, the J call TRBJ2-5, with 8 bases fitting TRBD1. The CDR3 is CASSLGTGRDTQYF. DNA of the CDR3: TGTGCCAGCAGCCTGGGGACAGGCCGGGATACCCAGTACTTC.